Only one count was recorded for the clone carrying this T cell receptor beta chain. This sample is part of a study of blood T cell repertoires in COVID-19. Study in general: The United States, Italy and Spain supplied acute and convalescent COVID-19 samples. Sources were T cells, B-cell-depleted T cells, or PBMCs; the material itself was cDNA or gDNA.

The length of the CDR3 is 15 residues. CDR1 and CDR2 from the germline V gene are MNHEY and SMNVEV (reference sequence). Trimming removed 7 bases from V and 3 bases from J; junction bases left unmatched: 10. Source study methods: Reference gene primer amplification in the assay estimated nucleated cell counts. Repertoires were generated with immunoSEQ multiplex PCR, while TCRdb's copy carries only in-frame clones and drops some. V, J and clone size are those of that table, while D and trimming were read from the DNA. Of 200,000 to 250,000 clones in the sample, 85% to 90% were seen once. The receptor was isolated from a man aged 18 to 29 with active or convalescent COVID-19. The chain combines TRBV27 with TRBJ2-7, with 9 bases that match TRBD1. The sequencing input was peripheral blood. The CDR3 nucleotides read TGTGCCAGCAAAACCTTGGGACAGGGCGGCTACGAGCAGTACTTC. It translates to CASKTLGQGGYEQYF.